Listed below are T cell receptor beta chains from one sample, sequenced in a study of blood T cell repertoires in COVID-19. Assay used: immunoSEQ multiplex PCR; TCRdb lists only in-frame clones, some missing. The sample carries roughly 70,000 clones, 84% recorded once. The sample taken for sequencing was peripheral blood. These receptors all stem from a woman aged 55-75 years with acute or convalescent COVID-19. Each CDR3 is given with its conserved first and last residue. Each record gives: D gene, V gene, clone size, J gene, CDR3 DNA, CDR3 protein. A D gene is named only where the DNA matches it firmly. Expanded clones are given a class, and other clones once, few, many or no size at all.

>TRBD2|TRBV6-4|once|TRBJ2-3
TGTGCCAGCAGTGATCGCGCTAGCGGGGGCACAGATACGCAGTATTTT
CASSDRASGGTDTQYF
>.|TRBV4-1|.|TRBJ1-2
TGCGCCAGCAGCCTACGGGGGGAGGAAGGTGGCTACACCTTC
CASSLRGEEGGYTF
>TRBD1|TRBV11-2|few|TRBJ1-2
TGTGCCAGCAGCTTAGGCGGGACAGGGGCCTATGGCTACACCTTC
CASSLGGTGAYGYTF
>TRBD1|TRBV5-4|.|TRBJ1-2
TGTGCCAGCAGCTTGCACTCAGGGGGCTACTTAGCTAACTATGGCTACACCTTC
CASSLHSGGYLANYGYTF
>TRBD1|TRBV9|.|TRBJ1-4
TGTGCCAGCAGCGTAGGCCCAGGGGGTAATGAAAAACTGTTTTTT
CASSVGPGGNEKLFF
>.|TRBV6-1|.|TRBJ2-3
TGTGCCAGCAGTGAAAAAGGGGGGGTGGGCACAGATACGCAGTATTTT
CASSEKGGVGTDTQYF
>.|TRBV5-7|once|TRBJ1-1
TGTGCCAGCAGCTTGTTATCCAGGGGCGGCACTGAAGCTTTCTTT
CASSLLSRGGTEAFF
>.|TRBV10-1|few|TRBJ1-1
TGCGCCAGCAGTGGAAGGGGGAATGCTGAAGCTTTCTTT
CASSGRGNAEAFF
>.|TRBV19|.|TRBJ1-4
TGTGCCAGTAGTGATCTGGGGGGGGAAAAACTGTTTTTT
CASSDLGGEKLFF
>TRBD1|TRBV19|.|TRBJ2-2
TGTGCCAGTAGTACCCCCGGGACAGGGAACACCGGGGAGCTGTTTTTT
CASSTPGTGNTGELFF
>TRBD1|TRBV27|.|TRBJ2-3
TGTGCCAGCAGTTCTTTACAACAGGGGGGAATAGATACGCAGTATTTT
CASSSLQQGGIDTQYF
>TRBD2|TRBV3-1/TRBV3-2|.|TRBJ2-1
TGTGCCAGCAGCCCACCTAGCGGGGGGACCTACAATGAGCAGTTCTTC
CASSPPSGGTYNEQFF
>.|TRBV19|.|TRBJ1-5
TGTGCCAGTAGTATACGGCAGGGTGGGCAGCCCCAGCATTTT
CASSIRQGGQPQHF
>.|TRBV4-1|few|TRBJ2-3
TGCGCCAGCAGCTTTGTACTCAACACAGATACGCAGTATTTT
CASSFVLNTDTQYF
>.|TRBV9|.|TRBJ2-3
TGTGCCAGCAGCGTTTGGGCGGGGTCCACAGATACGCAGTATTTT
CASSVWAGSTDTQYF
>.|TRBV12-3/TRBV12-4|.|TRBJ1-1
TGTGCCAGCAGTGCCGGAGTTGGGGCTTTCTTT
CASSAGVGAFF
>.|TRBV2|.|TRBJ1-5
TGTGCCAGCAGTGAGCGCATATTCGGGCAGCCCCAGCATTTT
CASSERIFGQPQHF
>TRBD1|TRBV5-1|.|TRBJ1-1
TGCGCCAGCAGCACGCTAGACAGGGACACTGAAGCTTTCTTT
CASSTLDRDTEAFF
>TRBD1|TRBV5-6|.|TRBJ1-1
TGTGCCAGCAGCTGGGACAGTGAAGCTTTCTTT
CASSWDSEAFF
>.|TRBV11-2|.|TRBJ2-1
TGTGCCAGCAGCACTGGACTATCCCTAAATGAGCAGTTCTTC
CASSTGLSLNEQFF
>TRBD2|TRBV5-1|.|TRBJ2-4
TGCGCCAGCACCGACACCGGGACCGGGGGGAACATTCAGTACTTC
CASTDTGTGGNIQYF
>TRBD2|TRBV24-1|few|TRBJ2-1
TGTGCCACCAGTGACCATGTAGCGGGGGGCGCCACCAGGGGTGAGCAGTTCTTC
CATSDHVAGGATRGEQFF
>TRBD1|TRBV15|.|TRBJ1-5
TGTGCCACCAGCAGAGACGCCGGGACAGGGGGCTTTGGCAATCAGCCCCAGCATTTT
CATSRDAGTGGFGNQPQHF
>.|TRBV9|once|TRBJ2-7
TGTGCCAGCAGACCTGGCGGGGCAGACTCCGACGAGCAGTACTTC
CASRPGGADSDEQYF
>TRBD2|TRBV7-9|.|TRBJ2-5
TGTGCCAGCAGCTCTCCCCTGGGTAGCGGGGCGATTCAAGAGACCCAGTACTTC
CASSSPLGSGAIQETQYF
>.|TRBV6-1|.|TRBJ1-5
TGTGCCAGCAGTGAAAGTAAGGGGCCCACGCCCCAGCATTTT
CASSESKGPTPQHF
>TRBD1|TRBV6-6|.|TRBJ1-5
TGTGCCAGCAGGCACGGGGACAGGGGTGGTCAGCCCCAGCATTTT
CASRHGDRGGQPQHF
>.|TRBV19|.|TRBJ1-5
TGTGCCAGTAGTATAGACAGGGGTAGAAATCAGCCCCAGCATTTT
CASSIDRGRNQPQHF
>.|TRBV12-3/TRBV12-4|.|TRBJ1-4
TGTGCCAGCAGGGGGACACGTGAAAAACTGTTTTTT
CASRGTREKLFF
>.|TRBV19|.|TRBJ1-6
TGTGCCAGTACCCGTGGTGGGCAGGGTAGTTCCTATAATTCACCCCTCCACTTT
CASTRGGQGSSYNSPLHF
>.|TRBV11-3|.|TRBJ1-1
TGTGCCAGCAGCTCAAGGGGAGGAAACACTGAAGCTTTCTTT
CASSSRGGNTEAFF
>.|TRBV11-2|.|TRBJ2-7
TGTGCCAGCAGCTTAGACGGGTTCTACGAGCAGTACTTC
CASSLDGFYEQYF